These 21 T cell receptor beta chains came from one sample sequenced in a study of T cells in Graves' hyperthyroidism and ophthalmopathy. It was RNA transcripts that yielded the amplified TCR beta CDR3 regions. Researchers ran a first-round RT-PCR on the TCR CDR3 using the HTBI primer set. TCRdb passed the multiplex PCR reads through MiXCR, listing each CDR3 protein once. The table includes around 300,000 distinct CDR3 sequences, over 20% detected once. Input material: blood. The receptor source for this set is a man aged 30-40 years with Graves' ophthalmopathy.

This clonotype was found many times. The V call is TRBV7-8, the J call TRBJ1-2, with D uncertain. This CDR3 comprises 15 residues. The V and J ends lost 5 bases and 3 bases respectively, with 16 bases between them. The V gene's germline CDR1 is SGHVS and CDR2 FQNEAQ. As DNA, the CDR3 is TGTGCCAGCAGCCTTCGAAGCACACCTGACTATGGCTACACCTTC. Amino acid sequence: CASSLRSTPDYGYTF.

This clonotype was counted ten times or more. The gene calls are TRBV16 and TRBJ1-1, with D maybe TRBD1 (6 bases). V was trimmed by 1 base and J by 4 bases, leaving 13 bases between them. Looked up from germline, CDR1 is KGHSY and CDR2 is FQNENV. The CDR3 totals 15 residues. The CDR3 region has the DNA TGTGCCAGCAGCCAATGGTCGTCAGGGGCCACTGAAGCTTTCTTT. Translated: CASSQWSSGATEAFF.

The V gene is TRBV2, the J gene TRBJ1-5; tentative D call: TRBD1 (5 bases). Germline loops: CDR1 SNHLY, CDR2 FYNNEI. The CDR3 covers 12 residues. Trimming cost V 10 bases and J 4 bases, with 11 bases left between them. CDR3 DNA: TGTGCCATCAAAGACAGAAATCAGCCCCAGCATTTT. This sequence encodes CAIKDRNQPQHF.

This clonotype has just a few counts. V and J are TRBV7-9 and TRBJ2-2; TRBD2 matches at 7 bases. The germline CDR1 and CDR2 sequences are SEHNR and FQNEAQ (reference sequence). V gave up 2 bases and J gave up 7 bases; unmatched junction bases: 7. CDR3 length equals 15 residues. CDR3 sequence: CASSLTQGGVGELFF. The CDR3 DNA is TGTGCCAGCAGCTTAACCCAGGGAGGGGTCGGGGAGCTGTTTTTT.

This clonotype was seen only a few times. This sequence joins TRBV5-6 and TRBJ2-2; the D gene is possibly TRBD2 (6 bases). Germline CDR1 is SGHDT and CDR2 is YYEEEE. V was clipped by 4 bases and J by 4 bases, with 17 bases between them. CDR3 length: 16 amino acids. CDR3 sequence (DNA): TGTGCCAGCAGCCTACCGGGGGAGCCGGGCACCGGGGAGCTGTTTTTT. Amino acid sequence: CASSLPGEPGTGELFF.

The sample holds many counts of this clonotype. This CDR3 reads CSVGSEFGEQYF. DNA for the CDR3: TGCAGCGTTGGATCGGAGTTTGGCGAGCAGTACTTC. The chain couples TRBV29-1 to TRBJ2-7; D uncertain. V was trimmed by 4 bases and J by 6 bases, leaving 13 bases between them. The CDR3 contains 12 residues. The germline V gene encodes CDR1 SQVTM and CDR2 ANQGSEA.

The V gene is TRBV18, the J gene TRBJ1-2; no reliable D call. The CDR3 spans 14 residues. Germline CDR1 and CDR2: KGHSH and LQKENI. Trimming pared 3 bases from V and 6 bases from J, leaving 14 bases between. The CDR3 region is CASSPPLTANGYTF. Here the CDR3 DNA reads TGTGCCAGCTCACCCCCGCTTACTGCGAATGGCTACACCTTC.

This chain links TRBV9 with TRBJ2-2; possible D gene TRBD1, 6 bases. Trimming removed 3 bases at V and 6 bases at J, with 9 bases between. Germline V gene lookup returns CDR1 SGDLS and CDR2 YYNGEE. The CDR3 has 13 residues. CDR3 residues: CASSEGGAGELFF. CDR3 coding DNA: TGTGCCAGCAGCGAAGGGGGAGCCGGGGAGCTGTTTTTT.

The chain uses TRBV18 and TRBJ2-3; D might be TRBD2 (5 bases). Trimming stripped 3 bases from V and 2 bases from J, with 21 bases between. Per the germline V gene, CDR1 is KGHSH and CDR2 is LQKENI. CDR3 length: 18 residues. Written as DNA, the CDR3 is TGTGCCAGCTCACCTGGCCTAGGATCCGGGGAAATCACAGATACGCAGTATTTT. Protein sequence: CASSPGLGSGEITDTQYF. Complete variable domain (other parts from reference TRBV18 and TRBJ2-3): NAGVMQNPRHLVRRRGQEARLRCSPMKGHSHVYWYRQLPEEGLKFMVYLQKENIIDESGMPKERFSAEFPKEGPSILRIQQVVRGDSAAYFCASSPGLGSGEITDTQYFGPGTRLTVL.

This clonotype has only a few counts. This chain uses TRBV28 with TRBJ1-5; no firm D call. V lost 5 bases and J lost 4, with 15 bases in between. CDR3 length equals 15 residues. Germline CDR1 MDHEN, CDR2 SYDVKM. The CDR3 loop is CASSRDTYQNQPQHF. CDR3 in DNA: TGTGCCAGCAGTAGAGACACCTATCAAAATCAGCCCCAGCATTTT.

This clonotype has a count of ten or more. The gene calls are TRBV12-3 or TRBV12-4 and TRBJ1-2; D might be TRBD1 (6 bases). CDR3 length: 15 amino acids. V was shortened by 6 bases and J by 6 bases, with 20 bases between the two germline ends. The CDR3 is CASRTETAGDHGYTF. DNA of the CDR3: TGTGCCAGCAGGACCGAAACGGCAGGGGATCATGGCTACACCTTC.

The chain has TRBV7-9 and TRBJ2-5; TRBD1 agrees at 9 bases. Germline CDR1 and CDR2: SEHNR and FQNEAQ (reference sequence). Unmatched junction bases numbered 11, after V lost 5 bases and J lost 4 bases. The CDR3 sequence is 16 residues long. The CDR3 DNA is TGTGCCAGCAGCCCGGGGGGACAGGGATATGGAGAGACCCAGTACTTC. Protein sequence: CASSPGGQGYGETQYF.

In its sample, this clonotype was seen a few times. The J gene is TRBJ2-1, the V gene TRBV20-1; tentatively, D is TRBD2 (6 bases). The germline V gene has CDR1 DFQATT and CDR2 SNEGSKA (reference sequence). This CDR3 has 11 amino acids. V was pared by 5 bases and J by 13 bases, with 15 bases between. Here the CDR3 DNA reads TGCAGTGCTGGATCTAGCGCCAGTCAGTTCTTC. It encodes CSAGSSASQFF.

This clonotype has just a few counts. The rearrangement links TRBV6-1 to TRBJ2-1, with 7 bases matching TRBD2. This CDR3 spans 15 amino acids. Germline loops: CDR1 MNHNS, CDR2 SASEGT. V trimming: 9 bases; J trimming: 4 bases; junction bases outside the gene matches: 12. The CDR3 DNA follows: TGTGCCAGTTCTTCCGGGACTACCTCTTACAATGAGCAGTTCTTC. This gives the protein CASSSGTTSYNEQFF.

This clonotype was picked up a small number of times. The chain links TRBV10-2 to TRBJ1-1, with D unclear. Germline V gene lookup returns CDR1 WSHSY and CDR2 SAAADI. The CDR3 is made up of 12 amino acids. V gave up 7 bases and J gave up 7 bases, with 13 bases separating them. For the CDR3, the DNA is TGCGCCAGCACCCATCTCGGGAATGAAGCTTTCTTT. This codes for CASTHLGNEAFF.

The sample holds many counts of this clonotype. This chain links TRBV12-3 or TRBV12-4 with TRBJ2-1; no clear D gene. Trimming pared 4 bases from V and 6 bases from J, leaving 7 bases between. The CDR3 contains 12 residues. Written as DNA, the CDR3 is TGTGCCAGCAGTTCGCCAGGCAATGAGCAGTTCTTC. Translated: CASSSPGNEQFF.

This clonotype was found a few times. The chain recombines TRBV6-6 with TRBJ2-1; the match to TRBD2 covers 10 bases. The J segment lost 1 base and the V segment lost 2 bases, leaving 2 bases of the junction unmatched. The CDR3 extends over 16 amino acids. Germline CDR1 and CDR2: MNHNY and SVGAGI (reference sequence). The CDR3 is CASSYGGLASYNEQFF. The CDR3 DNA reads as TGTGCCAGCAGTTACGGGGGACTAGCGTCCTACAATGAGCAGTTCTTC.

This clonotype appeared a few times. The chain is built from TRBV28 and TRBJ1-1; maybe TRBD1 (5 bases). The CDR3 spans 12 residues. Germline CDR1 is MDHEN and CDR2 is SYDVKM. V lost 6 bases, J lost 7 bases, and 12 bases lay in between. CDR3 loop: CASSLTAFEAFF. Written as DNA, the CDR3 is TGTGCCAGCAGCTTGACAGCATTTGAAGCTTTCTTT.

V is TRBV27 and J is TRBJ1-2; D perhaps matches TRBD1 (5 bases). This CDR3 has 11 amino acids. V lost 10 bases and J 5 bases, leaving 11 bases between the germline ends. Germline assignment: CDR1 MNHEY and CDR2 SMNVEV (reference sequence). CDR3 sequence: CATLGGYGYTF. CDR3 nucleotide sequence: TGTGCCACCCTGGGGGGATATGGCTACACCTTC.

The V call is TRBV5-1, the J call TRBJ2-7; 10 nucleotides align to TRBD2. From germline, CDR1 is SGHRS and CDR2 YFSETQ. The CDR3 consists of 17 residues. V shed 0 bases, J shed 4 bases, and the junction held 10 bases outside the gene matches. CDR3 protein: CASSLAAGGPTAYEQYF. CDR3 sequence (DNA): TGCGCCAGCAGCTTGGCAGCGGGAGGGCCAACGGCTTACGAGCAGTACTTC.

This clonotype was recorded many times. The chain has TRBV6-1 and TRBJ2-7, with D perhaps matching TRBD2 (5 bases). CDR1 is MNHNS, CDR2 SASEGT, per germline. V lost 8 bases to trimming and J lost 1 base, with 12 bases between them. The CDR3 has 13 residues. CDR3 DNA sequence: TGTGCCAGCTCAGCACGGGGTTCCTACGAGCAGTACTTC. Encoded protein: CASSARGSYEQYF.